The 23 T cell receptor beta chains in this list originate from one sample, sequenced in a study of cytomegalovirus exposure and HLA in healthy donors. PCR was performed using 60 Vbeta and 13 Jbeta primers. TCRdb's table, derived via immunoSEQ multiplex PCR, lists solely in-frame clones and lacks some. The sample yields roughly 200,000 clones, 75% to 80% seen once. The sample was PBMCs. The receptors come from a woman under 40 in good health and CMV-seropositive.

The chain has TRBV27 and TRBJ2-5; D gene uncertain. The V gene lost 5 bases and the J gene lost 5 bases, with 12 bases spanning the gap. The CDR3 totals 13 residues. The V gene's germline CDR1 is MNHEY and CDR2 SMNVEV (reference sequence). The CDR3 is CASSNLVSETQYF. In DNA form, the CDR3 reads TGTGCCAGCAGTAACCTAGTCTCGGAGACCCAGTACTTC.

V usage is TRBV29-1 and J usage is TRBJ2-6; a weak D match, TRBD1 (6 bases). CDR1 and CDR2 (germline): SQVTM, ANQGSEA. CDR3 size: 16 residues. The germline V and J ends were trimmed by 5 bases and 1 base, with 15 bases remaining between them. The CDR3 loop reads CSVLDRVLSGANVLTF. The CDR3 DNA is TGCAGCGTTCTGGACAGAGTCCTTTCTGGGGCCAACGTCCTGACTTTC.

As DNA, the CDR3 is TGCAGCGTCGGGGATCCTCAAGATACGCAGTATTTT. The encoded protein is CSVGDPQDTQYF. V and J are TRBV29-1 and TRBJ2-3; perhaps TRBD2 as D (5 bases). Germline V gene data show CDR1 as SQVTM and CDR2 as ANQGSEA. The V end lost 6 bases, the J end lost 5 bases, and 12 bases lay between the germline ends. This CDR3 has 12 residues.

The chain joins TRBV2 to TRBJ2-5; 7 bases match TRBD1. This CDR3 region has 15 residues. Germline-derived CDR1 and CDR2 are SNHLY and FYNNEI. With 5 bases clipped from V and 1 base from J, the junction kept 7 bases outside the gene matches. CDR3 region: CASSSQGNLQETQYF. In DNA, the CDR3 is TGTGCCAGCAGTTCACAGGGGAACCTCCAAGAGACCCAGTACTTC.

The rearrangement links TRBV11-2 to TRBJ2-7; 12 bases are a match to TRBD2. This CDR3 is 18 amino acids long. Germline loops: CDR1 SGHAT, CDR2 FQNNGV. After removal of 2 bases from V and 0 bases from J, the junction contained 8 bases not matched to a gene. The DNA for the CDR3 is TGTGCCAGCAGCTTAAGGCTAGCGGGGGGGTTAAGCTCCTACGAGCAGTACTTC. It encodes CASSLRLAGGLSSYEQYF.

The chain employs TRBV5-4 and TRBJ2-5; D perhaps matches TRBD2 (5 bases). This CDR3 has 13 amino acids. Germline V gene lookup returns CDR1 SGHNT and CDR2 YYREEE (reference sequence). With 1 base removed from V and 4 bases from J, the gap between germline ends came to 8 bases. In nucleotides, the CDR3 is TGTGCCAGCAGCTTGCAAGGAGGAGAGACCCAGTACTTC. The encoded protein is CASSLQGGETQYF.

CDR3 nucleotide sequence: TGTGCCAGCACCCTGGGGGCAGGCCACACCTACGAGCAGTACTTC. Translated: CASTLGAGHTYEQYF. The rearrangement uses TRBV7-9 and TRBJ2-7, with D possibly TRBD1 on 6 matching bases. Trimming took 7 bases from V and 2 from J, leaving 18 bases between them. The CDR3 is 15 amino acids. Germline CDR1 reads SEHNR; CDR2 reads FQNEAQ (reference sequence).

This clone has more than one count but fewer than ten. The chain employs TRBV5-4 and TRBJ1-2, with TRBD1 matching 8 bases. The CDR3 runs to 16 residues. Losses at the gene ends were 4 bases for V and 6 bases for J; bases not matched to a gene: 14. Germline-derived CDR1 and CDR2 are SGHNT and YYREEE (reference sequence). The DNA for the CDR3 is TGTGCCAGCAGCCCACGGACCATGGACAGGGATCATGGCTACACCTTC. Translated: CASSPRTMDRDHGYTF.

Only a few counts were recorded for this clone. The chain uses TRBV18 and TRBJ2-5; the match to TRBD1 covers 9 bases. Per germline, CDR1 KGHSH and CDR2 LQKENI. The length of the CDR3 is 14 residues. Trimming cost V 3 bases and J 8 bases; bases outside gene matches: 7. The DNA of the CDR3 is TGTGCCAGCTCACCGGGCGGACAGGGGAGCACCCAGTACTTC. Translating gives CASSPGGQGSTQYF. Based on the CDR3 plus reference TRBV18 and TRBJ2-5, the full variable domain is NAGVMQNPRHLVRRRGQEARLRCSPMKGHSHVYWYRQLPEEGLKFMVYLQKENIIDESGMPKERFSAEFPKEGPSILRIQQVVRGDSAAYFCASSPGGQGSTQYFGPGTRLLVL.

The chain joins TRBV7-6 to TRBJ1-6, with a possible D match to TRBD1 (6 bases). From germline, CDR1 is SGHVS and CDR2 FNYEAQ. The CDR3 is 18 residues long. V lost 4 bases, J lost 6 bases, and 22 bases lay in between. The CDR3 protein is CASSSSLAEGQVNSPLHF. The CDR3 nucleotides read TGTGCCAGCAGCTCATCACTGGCTGAGGGACAAGTTAATTCACCCCTCCACTTT.

This rearrangement joins TRBV7-2 to TRBJ2-1, with TRBD2 identical over 9 bases. V lost 4 bases to trimming and J lost 4 bases; unmatched junction nucleotides: 8. The CDR3 spans 16 residues. CDR1 and CDR2 from the germline V gene are SGHTA and FQGNSA. The CDR3 coding sequence is TGTGCCAGCAGCTGGGGTAGCGGGAGTACATACAATGAGCAGTTCTTC. Its protein is CASSWGSGSTYNEQFF.

This clone was seen once. The rearrangement links TRBV6-5 to TRBJ1-3; D remains unclear. The length of the CDR3 is 14 residues. The germline gives CDR1 MNHEY, CDR2 SVGAGI. V lost 7 bases, J lost 0 bases, and 10 bases lay in between. The chain's CDR3 is CASTRGSSGNTIYF. CDR3 DNA: TGTGCCAGCACACGGGGATCCTCTGGAAACACCATATATTTT.

The chain joins TRBV6-5 to TRBJ1-4; 9 bases map to TRBD1. After removal of 8 bases from V and 8 bases from J, the junction contained 9 bases not matched to a gene. The germline CDR1 and CDR2 sequences are MNHEY and SVGAGI. This CDR3 spans 14 amino acids. DNA of the CDR3: TGTGCCAGCGGGGGACAGGGCGTTGGAGAAAAACTGTTTTTT. Translation gives CASGGQGVGEKLFF.

V gene TRBV19 combines with J gene TRBJ1-6; no firm D call. Trimming took off 3 bases at V and 7 bases at J, with 4 bases between the two ends. The CDR3 is 12 amino acids. Germline V gene lookup returns CDR1 LNHDA and CDR2 SQIVND (reference sequence). This chain's CDR3 is CASSILNSPLHF. DNA for the CDR3: TGTGCCAGTAGTATTCTGAATTCACCCCTCCACTTT.

The CDR3 spells CSAGTGSGANVLTF. The CDR3 DNA sequence: TGCAGCGCTGGGACAGGGTCCGGGGCCAACGTCCTGACTTTC. The genes are TRBV29-1 and TRBJ2-6; 9 bases are shared with TRBD1. Germline V gene data show CDR1 as SQVTM and CDR2 as ANQGSEA. The CDR3 covers 14 residues. V lost 7 bases and J lost 4; bases outside the gene matches: 5.

The chain combines TRBV2 with TRBJ2-7; D ambiguous. CDR1 is SNHLY and CDR2 is FYNNEI in the germline V gene. There are 11 residues in the CDR3. Trimming left V 7 bases short and J 0 bases short, with 4 bases between. In DNA form, the CDR3 reads TGTGCCAGCACCGTCTCCTACGAGCAGTACTTC. Amino acid sequence: CASTVSYEQYF. Full variable domain (missing parts from reference TRBV2 and TRBJ2-7): EPEVTQTPSHQVTQMGQEVILRCVPISNHLYFYWYRQILGQKVEFLVSFYNNEISEKSEIFDDQFSVERPDGSNFTLKIRSTKLEDSAMYFCASTVSYEQYFGPGTRLTVT.

In its sample, this clone was seen once. The sample contains more than one DNA sequence encoding this CDR3. V usage is TRBV5-1 and J usage is TRBJ2-2, with 8 nucleotides matching TRBD2. Germline values: CDR1 SGHRS, CDR2 YFSETQ. The CDR3 spans 16 residues. V lost 0 bases and J lost 4; bases outside the gene matches: 5. The DNA of the CDR3 is TGCGCCAGCAGCTTGGAAAGCGGGGGTACCACCGGGGAGCTGTTTTTT. It yields the protein CASSLESGGTTGELFF. The whole variable domain, remainder taken from reference TRBV5-1 and TRBJ2-2, is KAGVTQTPRYLIKTRGQQVTLSCSPISGHRSVSWYQQTPGQGLQFLFEYFSETQRNKGNFPGRFSGRQFSNSRSEMNVSTLELGDSALYLCASSLESGGTTGELFFGEGSRLTVL.

This clone was seen only once. The V gene is TRBV28, the J gene TRBJ2-2; 12 bases line up with TRBD2. Germline CDR1 reads MDHEN; CDR2 reads SYDVKM. The CDR3 is 15 residues long. The trim removed 3 bases at V and 6 bases at J, leaving 2 bases unmatched. The CDR3 sequence is CASSFLAGGAGELFF. In DNA, the CDR3 is TGTGCCAGCAGTTTCCTAGCGGGAGGGGCCGGGGAGCTGTTTTTT.

This chain connects TRBV6-4 to TRBJ2-2, with a weak D call TRBD1 (6 bases). The CDR3 is 13 amino acids. Germline loops: CDR1 MRHNA, CDR2 SNTAGT. V was trimmed by 4 bases and J by 6 bases, leaving 9 bases between them. Here the CDR3 DNA reads TGTGCCAGCAGTGTGGGGGCGTCCGGGGAGCTGTTTTTT. Protein: CASSVGASGELFF.

This chain links TRBV9 with TRBJ1-1; the D is unclear. This CDR3 is built from 15 residues. V lost 5 bases and J lost 2, with 16 bases in between. Germline V gene sequence: CDR1 SGDLS, CDR2 YYNGEE. CDR3 sequence (DNA): TGTGCCAGCAGACCCGCGGGAGTATCTAACACTGAAGCTTTCTTT. It codes for CASRPAGVSNTEAFF.

V is TRBV5-8 and J is TRBJ2-1; 10 bases match TRBD2. CDR1 and CDR2 (germline): SGHTS, YDEGEE. The CDR3 extends over 15 amino acids. V trimming: 4 bases; J trimming: 6 bases; junction bases outside the gene matches: 7. The CDR3 DNA sequence: TGTGCCAGCAGCCCTAGGACTAGCGGTTCCAATGAGCAGTTCTTC. It yields the protein CASSPRTSGSNEQFF. The full variable domain, rest sourced from reference TRBV5-8 and TRBJ2-1, is EAGVTQSPTHLIKTRGQQATLRCSPISGHTSVYWYQQALGLGLQFLLWYDEGEERNRGNFPPRFSGRQFPNYSSELNVNALELEDSALYLCASSPRTSGSNEQFFGPGTRLTVL.

The chain carries TRBV5-4 and TRBJ2-1; 8 bases match TRBD2. J lost 4 bases, V lost 0 bases, and 3 bases had no gene match. The CDR3 contains 15 residues. The germline V gene has CDR1 SGHNT and CDR2 YYREEE (reference sequence). CDR3 in amino acids: CASSLDSGAYNEQFF. The CDR3 DNA is TGTGCCAGCAGCTTGGATAGCGGGGCTTACAATGAGCAGTTCTTC.

V gene TRBV6-6 combines with J gene TRBJ1-3, with a tentative D call TRBD1 (5 bases). Germline CDR1 reads MNHNY; CDR2 reads SVGAGI (reference sequence). The CDR3 is 16 amino acids. V was pared by 2 bases and J by 0 bases, with 11 bases between. The CDR3 DNA reads TGTGCCAGCAGTTACGCGACAGCCAACTCTGGAAACACCATATATTTT. Amino acid sequence: CASSYATANSGNTIYF.